This T cell receptor beta chain was found in a study of identifying expanded T cells in peripheral blood. Libraries were prepared by immunoSEQ multiplex PCR; TCRdb keeps only in-frame clonotypes and omits some of them. The repertoire holds approximately 110,000 clones, approximately 90% seen once, with about 15% in the top ten. J gave up 1 base and V 2 bases, and 12 bases lay outside the gene matches. The V gene's germline CDR1 is MDHEN and CDR2 SYDVKM. This CDR3 spans 18 amino acids. Sequenced material: blood. The rearrangement links TRBV28 to TRBJ2-5; 8 nucleotides align to TRBD1. The clonotype was recovered from a person aged 18 to 69 in good health. The CDR3: CASSLVWGQDPIQETQYF. The CDR3 nucleotides read TGTGCCAGCAGTTTAGTTTGGGGACAGGACCCTATCCAAGAGACCCAGTACTTC.